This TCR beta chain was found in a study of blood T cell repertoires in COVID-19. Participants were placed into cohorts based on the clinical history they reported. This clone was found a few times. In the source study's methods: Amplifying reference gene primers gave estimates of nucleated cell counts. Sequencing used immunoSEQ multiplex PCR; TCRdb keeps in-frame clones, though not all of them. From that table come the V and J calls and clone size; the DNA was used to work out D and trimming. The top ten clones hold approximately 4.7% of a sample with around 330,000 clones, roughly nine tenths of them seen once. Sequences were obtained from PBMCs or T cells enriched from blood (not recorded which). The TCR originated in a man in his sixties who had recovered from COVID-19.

CDR3 coding DNA: TGTGCCAGCAGCCGACAGGGGAGTCTCTATAATTCACCCCTCCACTTT. Translating gives CASSRQGSLYNSPLHF. The rearrangement links TRBV7-8 to TRBJ1-6; 8 nucleotides agree with TRBD1. CDR1 is SGHVS, CDR2 FQNEAQ, per germline. The CDR3 totals 16 residues. The junction had 6 bases not matched to a gene; V was cut back by 5 bases and J by 3 bases.